The subject of this entry is one T cell receptor (beta chain). The sample belongs to a study of blood T cell repertoires in COVID-19. The wider study: The samples span acute and convalescent COVID-19 from the United States, Italy and Spain. PBMCs, B-cell-depleted T cells, or T cells were the source of the cDNA or gDNA that made up the material.

Enrolment of Seattle patients took place during active infection, and they were followed longitudinally. The CDR3 is made up of 13 amino acids. The germline V gene encodes CDR1 SGHNT and CDR2 YYREEE (reference sequence). The V end was cut by 2 bases, the J end by 2 bases, with 7 bases between. In the study's own analysis: How many nucleated cells were present was estimated from reference gene primer amplification. Here immunoSEQ multiplex PCR was the method, and the copy in TCRdb shows in-frame clones only, minus some. Clone size and V and J calls were adopted from that table, with D and trimming inferred from the DNA. This table holds hundreds of thousands of clones, 65% to 90% found once.

The TCR sequence derives from a woman aged 60 to 75 with COVID-19, enrolled during active disease. The sequenced sample was peripheral blood. The chain uses TRBV5-4 and TRBJ2-5; possibly TRBD1 for D (6 bases). The CDR3: CASSFRGQETQYF. The CDR3 nucleotides read TGTGCCAGCAGCTTCAGGGGACAAGAGACCCAGTACTTC. The full variable domain, in which reference TRBV5-4 and TRBJ2-5 provide the parts outside the CDR3, is ETGVTQSPTHLIKTRGQQVTLRCSSQSGHNTVSWYQQALGQGPQFIFQYYREEENGRGNFPPRFSGLQFPNYSSELNVNALELDDSALYLCASSFRGQETQYFGPGTRLLVL.